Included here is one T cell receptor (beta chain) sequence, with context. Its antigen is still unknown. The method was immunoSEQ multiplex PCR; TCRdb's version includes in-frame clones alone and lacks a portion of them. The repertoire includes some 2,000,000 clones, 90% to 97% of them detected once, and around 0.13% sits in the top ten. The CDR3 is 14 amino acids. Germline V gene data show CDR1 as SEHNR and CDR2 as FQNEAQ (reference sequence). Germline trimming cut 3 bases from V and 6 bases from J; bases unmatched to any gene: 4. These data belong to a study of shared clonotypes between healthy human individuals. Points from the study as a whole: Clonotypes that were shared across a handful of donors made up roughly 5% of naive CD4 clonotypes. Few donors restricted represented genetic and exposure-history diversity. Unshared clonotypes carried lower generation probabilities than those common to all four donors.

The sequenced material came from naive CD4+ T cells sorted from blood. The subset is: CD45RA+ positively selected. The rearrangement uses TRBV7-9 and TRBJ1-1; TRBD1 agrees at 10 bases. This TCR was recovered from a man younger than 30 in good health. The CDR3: CASSFRDRGAEAFF. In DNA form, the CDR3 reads TGTGCCAGCAGCTTCCGGGACAGGGGCGCTGAAGCTTTCTTT.